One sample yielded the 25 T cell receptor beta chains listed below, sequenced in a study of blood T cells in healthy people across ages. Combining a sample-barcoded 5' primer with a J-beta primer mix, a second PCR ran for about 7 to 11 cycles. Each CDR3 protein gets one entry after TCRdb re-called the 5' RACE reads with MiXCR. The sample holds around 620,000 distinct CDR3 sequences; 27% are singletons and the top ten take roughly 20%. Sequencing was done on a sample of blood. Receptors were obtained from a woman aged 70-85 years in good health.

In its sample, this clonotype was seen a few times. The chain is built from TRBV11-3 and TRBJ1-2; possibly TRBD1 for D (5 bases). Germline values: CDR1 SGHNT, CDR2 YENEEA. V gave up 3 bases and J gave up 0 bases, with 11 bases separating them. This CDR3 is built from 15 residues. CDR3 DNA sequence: TGTGCCAGCAGCTTTAGACCAGGGACTAACTATGGCTACACCTTC. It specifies CASSFRPGTNYGYTF.

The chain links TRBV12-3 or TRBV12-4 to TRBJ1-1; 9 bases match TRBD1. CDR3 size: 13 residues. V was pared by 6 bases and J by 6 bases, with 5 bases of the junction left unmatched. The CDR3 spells CASRNTGGAEAFF. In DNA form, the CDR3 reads TGTGCCAGCAGAAATACAGGGGGCGCTGAAGCTTTCTTT.

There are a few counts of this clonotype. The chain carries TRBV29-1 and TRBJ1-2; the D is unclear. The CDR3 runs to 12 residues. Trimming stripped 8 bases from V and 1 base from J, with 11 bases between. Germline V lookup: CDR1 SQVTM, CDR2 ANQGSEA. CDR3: CSTYSDNYGYTF. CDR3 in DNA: TGCAGCACATACAGTGATAACTATGGCTACACCTTC.

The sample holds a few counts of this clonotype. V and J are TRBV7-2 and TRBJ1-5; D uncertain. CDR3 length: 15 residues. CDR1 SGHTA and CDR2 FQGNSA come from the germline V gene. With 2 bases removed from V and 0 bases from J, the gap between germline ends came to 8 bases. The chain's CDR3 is CASSLTLFSNQPQHF. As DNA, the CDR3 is TGTGCCAGCAGCTTAACCCTTTTTAGCAATCAGCCCCAGCATTTT.

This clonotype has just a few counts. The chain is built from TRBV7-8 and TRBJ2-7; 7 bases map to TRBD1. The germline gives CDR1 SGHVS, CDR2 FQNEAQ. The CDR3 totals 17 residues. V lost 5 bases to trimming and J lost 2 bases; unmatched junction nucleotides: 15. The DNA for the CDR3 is TGTGCCAGCAGCGCCGAACTCACCGGGACAGAGGCCTACGAGCAGTACTTC. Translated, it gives CASSAELTGTEAYEQYF.

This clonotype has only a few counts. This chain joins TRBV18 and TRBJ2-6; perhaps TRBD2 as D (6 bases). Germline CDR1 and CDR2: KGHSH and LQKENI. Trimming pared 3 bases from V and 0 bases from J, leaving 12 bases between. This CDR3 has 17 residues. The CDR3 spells CASSPGTPGSGANVLTF. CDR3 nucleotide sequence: TGTGCCAGCTCACCTGGGACTCCAGGCTCTGGGGCCAACGTCCTGACTTTC.

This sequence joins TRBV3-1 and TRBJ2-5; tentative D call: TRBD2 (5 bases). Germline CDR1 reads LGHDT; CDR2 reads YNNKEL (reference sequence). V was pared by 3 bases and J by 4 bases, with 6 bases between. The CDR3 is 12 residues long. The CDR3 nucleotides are TGTGCCAGCAGCCATACTAGAGAGACCCAGTACTTC. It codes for CASSHTRETQYF.

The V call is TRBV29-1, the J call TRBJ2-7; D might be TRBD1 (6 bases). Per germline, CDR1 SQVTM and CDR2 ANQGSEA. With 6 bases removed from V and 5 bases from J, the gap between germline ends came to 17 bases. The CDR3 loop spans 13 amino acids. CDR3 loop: CSVLGQGQDEQYF. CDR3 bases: TGCAGCGTCCTGGGGCAGGGGCAGGACGAGCAGTACTTC.

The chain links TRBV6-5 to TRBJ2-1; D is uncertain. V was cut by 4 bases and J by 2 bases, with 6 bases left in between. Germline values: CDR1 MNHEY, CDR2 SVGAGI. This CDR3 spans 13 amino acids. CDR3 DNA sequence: TGTGCCAGCAGTTTGCAGACCTACAATGAGCAGTTCTTC. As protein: CASSLQTYNEQFF.

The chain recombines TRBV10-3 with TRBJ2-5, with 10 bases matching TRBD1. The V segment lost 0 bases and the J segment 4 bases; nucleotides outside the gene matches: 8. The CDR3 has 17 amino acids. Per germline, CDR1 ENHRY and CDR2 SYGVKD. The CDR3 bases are TGTGCCATCAGTGAGTCTACCGGGACAGGGGTGGCAGAGACCCAGTACTTC. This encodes CAISESTGTGVAETQYF.

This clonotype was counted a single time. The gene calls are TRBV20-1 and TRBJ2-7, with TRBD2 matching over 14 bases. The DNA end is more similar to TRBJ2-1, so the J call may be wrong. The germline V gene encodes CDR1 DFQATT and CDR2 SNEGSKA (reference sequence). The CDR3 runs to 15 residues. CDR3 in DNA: TGCAGTGCTGGGACTAGCGGGGGTACCTACAATGAGCAGTTCTTC. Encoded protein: CSAGTSGGTYNEQFF.

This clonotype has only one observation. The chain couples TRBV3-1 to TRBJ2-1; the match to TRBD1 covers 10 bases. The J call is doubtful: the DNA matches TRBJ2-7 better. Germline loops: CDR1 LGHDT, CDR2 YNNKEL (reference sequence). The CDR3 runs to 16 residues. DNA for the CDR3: TGTGCCAGCAGCCAACTGTGGACAGGGGGCTCCTACGAGCAGTACTTC. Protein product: CASSQLWTGGSYEQYF.

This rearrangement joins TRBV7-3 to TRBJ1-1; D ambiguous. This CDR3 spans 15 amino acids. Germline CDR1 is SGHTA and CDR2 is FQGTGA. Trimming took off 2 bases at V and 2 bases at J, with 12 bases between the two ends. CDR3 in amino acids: CASSLVASSNTEAFF. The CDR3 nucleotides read TGTGCCAGCAGCTTAGTTGCATCATCCAACACTGAAGCTTTCTTT.

The CDR3 loop is CSARPTGGHEKLFF. Written as DNA, the CDR3 is TGCAGTGCTAGACCGACAGGGGGCCATGAAAAACTGTTTTTT. The chain has TRBV20-1 and TRBJ1-4; 10 bases are a match to TRBD1. Germline lookup yields CDR1 DFQATT and CDR2 SNEGSKA (reference sequence). The junction had 3 bases not matched to a gene; V was cut back by 2 bases and J by 6 bases. The CDR3 sequence is 14 residues long.

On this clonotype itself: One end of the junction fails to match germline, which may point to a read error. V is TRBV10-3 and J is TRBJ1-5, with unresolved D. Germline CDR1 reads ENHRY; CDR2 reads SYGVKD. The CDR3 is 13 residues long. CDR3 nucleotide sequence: TGTGCCATCAGTCAGTCTAGCAATCAGCCCCAGCATTTT. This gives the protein CAISQSSNQPQHF.

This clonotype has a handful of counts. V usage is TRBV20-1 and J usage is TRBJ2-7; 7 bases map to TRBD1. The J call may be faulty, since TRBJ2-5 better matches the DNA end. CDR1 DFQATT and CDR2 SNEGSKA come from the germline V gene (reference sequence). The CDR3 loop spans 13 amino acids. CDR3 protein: CSATRQGWETQYF. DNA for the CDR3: TGCAGTGCTACCCGACAGGGTTGGGAGACCCAGTACTTC.

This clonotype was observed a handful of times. CDR3 region: CASSLIGAGAMETQYF. As DNA, the CDR3 is TGCGCCAGCAGCTTGATTGGAGCGGGGGCTATGGAGACCCAGTACTTC. The V and J genes are TRBV5-1 and TRBJ2-1, with 8 bases matching TRBD2. The J call may be incorrect, as the DNA end agrees better with TRBJ2-5. Germline V gives CDR1 SGHRS, CDR2 YFSETQ. The CDR3 is 16 residues long.

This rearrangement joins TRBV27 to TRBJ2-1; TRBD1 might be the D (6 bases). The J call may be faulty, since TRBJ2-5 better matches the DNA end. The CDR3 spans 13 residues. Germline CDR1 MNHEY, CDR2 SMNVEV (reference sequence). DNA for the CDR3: TGTGCCAGCAGTTCGGGACACCGGGAGACCCAGTACTTC. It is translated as CASSSGHRETQYF.

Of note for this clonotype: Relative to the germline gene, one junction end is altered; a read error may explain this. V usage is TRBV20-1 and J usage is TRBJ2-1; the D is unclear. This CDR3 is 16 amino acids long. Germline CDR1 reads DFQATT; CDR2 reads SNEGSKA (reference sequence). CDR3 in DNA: TGCAGTGCTAGAGAGGACGTGTCGAGCTCCCACAATGAGCAGTTCTTC. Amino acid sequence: CSAREDVSSSHNEQFF.

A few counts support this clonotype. The CDR3 loop reads CASTGQLGTEAFF. The CDR3 DNA sequence: TGTGCCAGCACCGGACAGCTGGGCACTGAAGCTTTCTTT. The V gene is TRBV7-2, the J gene TRBJ1-1; a possible D gene is TRBD1 (6 bases). The CDR3 covers 13 residues. Germline CDR1 is SGHTA and CDR2 is FQGNSA. V dropped 7 bases and J dropped 4 bases, with 13 bases sitting between them.

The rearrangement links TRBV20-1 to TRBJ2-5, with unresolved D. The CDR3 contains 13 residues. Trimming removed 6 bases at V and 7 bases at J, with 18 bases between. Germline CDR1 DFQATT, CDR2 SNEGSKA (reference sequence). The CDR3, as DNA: TGCAGTGCCCAGCCGCCGCCGGGTCGGACCCAGTACTTC. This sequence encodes CSAQPPPGRTQYF.

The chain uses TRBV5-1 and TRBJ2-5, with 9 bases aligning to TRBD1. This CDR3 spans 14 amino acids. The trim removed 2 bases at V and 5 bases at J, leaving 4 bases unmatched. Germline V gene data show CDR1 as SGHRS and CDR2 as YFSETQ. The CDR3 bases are TGCGCCAGCAGCTTTACAGGGGGCAGGGAGACCCAGTACTTC. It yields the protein CASSFTGGRETQYF.

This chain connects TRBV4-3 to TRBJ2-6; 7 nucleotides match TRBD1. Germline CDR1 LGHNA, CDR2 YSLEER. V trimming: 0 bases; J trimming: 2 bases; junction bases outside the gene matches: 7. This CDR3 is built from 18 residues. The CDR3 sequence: CASSQDWRQGPGANVLTF. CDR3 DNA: TGCGCCAGCAGCCAAGATTGGAGACAGGGCCCTGGGGCCAACGTCCTGACTTTC.

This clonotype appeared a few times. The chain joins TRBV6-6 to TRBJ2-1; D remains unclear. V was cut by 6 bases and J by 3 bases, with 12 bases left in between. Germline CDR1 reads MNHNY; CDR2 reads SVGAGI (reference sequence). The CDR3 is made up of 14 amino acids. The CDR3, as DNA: TGTGCCAGCAGCATGTCACAGATCTACAATGAGCAGTTCTTC. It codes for CASSMSQIYNEQFF.

This chain's CDR3 is CASSLGTGGDGYTF. CDR3 bases: TGTGCCAGCAGCTTAGGGACAGGGGGCGATGGCTACACCTTC. The chain carries TRBV7-3 and TRBJ1-2, with TRBD1 identical over 12 bases. From germline, CDR1 is SGHTA and CDR2 FQGTGA. The CDR3 length is 14 residues. Germline trimming cut 2 bases from V and 6 bases from J; bases unmatched to any gene: 1. The variable domain in full, with the rest retrieved from reference TRBV7-3 and TRBJ1-2, is GAGVSQTPSNKVTEKGKYVELRCDPISGHTALYWYRQSLGQGPEFLIYFQGTGAADDSGLPNDRFFAVRPEGSVSTLKIQRTERGDSAVYLCASSLGTGGDGYTFGSGTRLTVV.